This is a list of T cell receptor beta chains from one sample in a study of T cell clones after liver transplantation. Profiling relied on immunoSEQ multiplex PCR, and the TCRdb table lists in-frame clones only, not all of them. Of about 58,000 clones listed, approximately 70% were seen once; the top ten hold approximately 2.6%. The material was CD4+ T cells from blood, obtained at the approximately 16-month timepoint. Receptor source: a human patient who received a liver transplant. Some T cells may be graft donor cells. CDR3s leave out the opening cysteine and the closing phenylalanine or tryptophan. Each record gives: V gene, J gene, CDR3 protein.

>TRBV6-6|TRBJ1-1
ASRRTDATEAF
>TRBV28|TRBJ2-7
ASSLVGGSYEQY
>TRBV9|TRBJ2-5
ASSAQGPQETQY
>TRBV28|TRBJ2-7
ASGGRVRTHYEQY
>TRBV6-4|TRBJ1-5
ARPSPQH
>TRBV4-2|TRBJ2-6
ASSFRDRGSGANVLT
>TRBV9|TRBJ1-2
ASSVGEGNYGYT
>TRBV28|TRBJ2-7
ASSPNLSYEQY
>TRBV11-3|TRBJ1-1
ASSFNVGTEAF
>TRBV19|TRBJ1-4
ASSIGTGDEKLF
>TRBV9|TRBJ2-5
ASSVDEGTQY
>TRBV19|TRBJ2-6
AGKRTEAGANVLT
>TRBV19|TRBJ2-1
ASSIGGAGYNEQF
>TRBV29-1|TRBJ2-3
SVEILQGGAGTQY
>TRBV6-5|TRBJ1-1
ASSRTGGLNTEAF
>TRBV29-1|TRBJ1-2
SVESGGGGYT
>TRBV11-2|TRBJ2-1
ASSLELAGGEQF
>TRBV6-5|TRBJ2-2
ASKSGGDVTGELF
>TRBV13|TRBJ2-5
ASSNRLAGGRKETQY
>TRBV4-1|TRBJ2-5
ASSQLSGGRGLQETQY
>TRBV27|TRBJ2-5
ASRGVAETQY
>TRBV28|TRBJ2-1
ASRSPGGAQNEQF
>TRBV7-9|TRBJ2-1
ASSFRDTGINEQF
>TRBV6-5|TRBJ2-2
ASSYSTSGSTGELF
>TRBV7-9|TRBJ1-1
ASSLMSTEAF
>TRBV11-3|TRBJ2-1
ASSLVGAGIWANEQF